This TCR beta chain emerged from a study of blood T cell repertoires in COVID-19. At the level of the study: Sample material is recorded as cDNA or gDNA derived from T cells, B-cell-depleted T cells, or PBMCs.

Germline V gene sequence: CDR1 LNHDA, CDR2 SQIVND (reference sequence). Trimming cost V 5 bases and J 4 bases, with 12 bases left between them. The CDR3 covers 13 residues. This table comes from immunoSEQ multiplex PCR, and its TCRdb copy is limited to in-frame clones, with some not included. The sample has under 150,000 clones, approximately 89% seen once. The sequence was obtained from a human donor in a cohort sampled during active COVID-19. Sequenced: peripheral blood. This chain joins TRBV19 and TRBJ2-7; D gene unclear. The CDR3 DNA is TGTGCCAGTAGTGCTCGGTTCGGTTACGAGCAGTACTTC. It yields the protein CASSARFGYEQYF. Full variable domain (rest looked up from reference TRBV19 and TRBJ2-7): DGGITQSPKYLFRKEGQNVTLSCEQNLNHDAMYWYRQDPGQGLRLIYYSQIVNDFQKGDIAEGYSVSREKKESFPLTVTSAQKNPTAFYLCASSARFGYEQYFGPGTRLTVT.